One TCR beta chain is described in this entry. This sample stems from a study of blood T cell repertoires in COVID-19. Study at large: From T cells, B-cell-depleted T cells, or PBMCs came the material, which was cDNA or gDNA.

The CDR3 runs 12 residues. Trimming cost V 6 bases and J 6 bases, with 11 bases left between them. CDR1 is MNHEY, CDR2 SVGAGI, per germline. Per the original data handling: Using reference gene primer amplification, nucleated cell counts were estimated. TCRdb keeps only in-frame clones here, not all; method: immunoSEQ multiplex PCR. V and J calls and clone size are given by that table; D and trimming were obtained from the DNA. The sample includes about 250,000 clones, less than 90% of them seen just once. Participants spanned ages about 18 to 90 years and resided in 20 to 30 US areas. Donors were grouped by their self-reported clinical history.

The genes are TRBV6-5 and TRBJ1-2, with TRBD1 as a possible D gene (6 bases). Input material: PBMCs or T cells enriched from blood (not recorded which). The sequence was obtained from a woman in her fifties or sixties who had recovered from COVID-19. CDR3 sequence (DNA): TGTGCCAGCAGCTTCGACAGGCATGGCTACACCTTC. This gives the protein CASSFDRHGYTF.